This record concerns one T cell receptor beta chain sequence. A multiplex PCR was run with 60 Vbeta primers and 13 Jbeta primers. Method: immunoSEQ multiplex PCR; TCRdb's copy keeps in-frame clones and lacks some. The table lists about 180,000 clones, around 77% of them singletons. This sample is part of a study of cytomegalovirus exposure and HLA in healthy donors. The sequence was obtained from a man aged 60-69 years in good health and CMV-seronegative. The specimen sequenced was PBMCs.

The chain's CDR3 is CSAQYNEQFF. Written as DNA, the CDR3 is TGCAGTGCTCAATACAATGAGCAGTTCTTC. This chain joins TRBV20-1 and TRBJ2-1; no clear D. V dropped 5 bases and J dropped 4 bases, with 3 bases sitting between them. Per the germline V gene, CDR1 is DFQATT and CDR2 is SNEGSKA (reference sequence). The CDR3 is 10 residues long.